Below are 10 T cell receptor beta chains sequenced from a single sample in a study of radiation and T cells in renal cell carcinoma. Sequencing used immunoSEQ multiplex PCR; TCRdb keeps in-frame clones, though not all of them. The sample records 50,000 to 70,000 clones, more than 60% being singletons. This sample's time point: blood 4 weeks post-SBRT, at nephrectomy. Treatment of the sample: 15 Gy SBRT to primary tumor, nephrectomy 4 weeks later. Sequenced here: blood, sampled from a patient whose treatment included radiotherapy and nephrectomy. All receptors derive from a man in his 60s with renal cell carcinoma.

The chain combines TRBV27 with TRBJ1-1; no clear D gene. The ends were cut back, 4 bases at V and 4 bases at J, with 19 bases in the middle. CDR1 and CDR2 (germline): MNHEY, SMNVEV (reference sequence). The CDR3 length is 16 residues. CDR3 protein: CASSYQKPTTTTEAFF. DNA for the CDR3: TGTGCCAGCAGTTACCAAAAACCTACCACGACCACTGAAGCTTTCTTT.

This sequence joins TRBV9 and TRBJ2-5, with D maybe TRBD1 (8 bases). The CDR3 covers 16 residues. Looked up from germline, CDR1 is SGDLS and CDR2 is YYNGEE. V lost 0 bases and J lost 2, with 14 bases in between. The CDR3 is CASSVVGRTGQETQYF. CDR3 DNA: TGTGCCAGCAGCGTAGTCGGGAGGACAGGGCAAGAGACCCAGTACTTC.

The chain combines TRBV19 with TRBJ1-2, with D possibly matching TRBD1 (6 bases). Between the trimmed V and J ends, which lost 5 bases and 4 bases, there was a span of 11 bases. Germline CDR1 and CDR2: LNHDA and SQIVND (reference sequence). The CDR3 totals 13 residues. Here the CDR3 reads CASSAGASYGYTF. The CDR3 DNA follows: TGTGCCAGTAGTGCGGGGGCGAGCTATGGCTACACCTTC.

The chain is built from TRBV12-5 and TRBJ2-7, with a tentative D call TRBD2 (6 bases). Germline V lookup: CDR1 LGHNT, CDR2 FRNRAP. Trimming removed 0 bases at V and 4 bases at J, with 16 bases between. CDR3 length: 16 residues. The CDR3 sequence: CASGLVNSWGEYEQYF. The CDR3 region has the DNA TGTGCTAGTGGTTTGGTAAATAGCTGGGGGGAGTACGAGCAGTACTTC.

This chain links TRBV20-1 with TRBJ2-7, with D uncertain. Germline-derived CDR1 and CDR2 are DFQATT and SNEGSKA (reference sequence). V lost 3 bases, J lost 3 bases, and 6 bases lay in between. The CDR3 runs to 11 residues. CDR3 sequence: CSASPDYEQYF. The CDR3 coding sequence is TGCAGTGCTAGCCCAGACTACGAGCAGTACTTC.

The rearrangement uses TRBV5-6 and TRBJ2-1, with 11 bases identical to TRBD2. The CDR3 spans 18 residues. The V gene's germline CDR1 is SGHDT and CDR2 YYEEEE. The V segment lost 1 base and the J segment 7 bases; nucleotides outside the gene matches: 13. CDR3 residues: CASSLFGELAGAENEQFF. In DNA form, the CDR3 reads TGTGCCAGCAGCTTGTTCGGGGAACTAGCGGGGGCCGAAAATGAGCAGTTCTTC.

V and J are TRBV4-2 and TRBJ1-6; D remains unclear. There are 14 residues in the CDR3. V lost 0 bases, J lost 5 bases, and 5 bases lay in between. Germline CDR1 is LGHNA and CDR2 is YNFKEQ. CDR3 residues: CASSQDGNNSPLHF. CDR3 DNA: TGTGCCAGCAGCCAAGACGGAAATAATTCACCCCTCCACTTT.

This rearrangement joins TRBV2 to TRBJ2-4; D gene unclear. The CDR3 is 15 residues long. Germline CDR1 reads SNHLY; CDR2 reads FYNNEI. The V end lost 6 bases, the J end lost 7 bases, and 19 bases lay between the germline ends. CDR3 loop: CASRGIRAKINIQYF. The CDR3 DNA follows: TGTGCCAGCAGGGGAATCCGGGCCAAAATTAACATTCAGTACTTC.

V gene TRBV7-8 combines with J gene TRBJ2-5; D is possibly TRBD2 (5 bases). Germline CDR1 is SGHVS and CDR2 is FQNEAQ. V gave up 5 bases and J gave up 5 bases, with 12 bases separating them. The CDR3 extends over 13 amino acids. The CDR3 DNA sequence: TGTGCCAGCAGCCCCCCAGGCGGGGAGACCCAGTACTTC. The encoded protein is CASSPPGGETQYF.

The rearrangement links TRBV5-1 to TRBJ1-2; 7 nucleotides line up with TRBD1. The germline V gene has CDR1 SGHRS and CDR2 YFSETQ. With 4 bases clipped from V and 1 base from J, the junction kept 7 bases outside the gene matches. The CDR3 has 15 residues. The CDR3 reads CASSHTGDSNYGYTF. CDR3 sequence (DNA): TGCGCCAGCAGCCACACCGGGGACAGTAACTATGGCTACACCTTC.